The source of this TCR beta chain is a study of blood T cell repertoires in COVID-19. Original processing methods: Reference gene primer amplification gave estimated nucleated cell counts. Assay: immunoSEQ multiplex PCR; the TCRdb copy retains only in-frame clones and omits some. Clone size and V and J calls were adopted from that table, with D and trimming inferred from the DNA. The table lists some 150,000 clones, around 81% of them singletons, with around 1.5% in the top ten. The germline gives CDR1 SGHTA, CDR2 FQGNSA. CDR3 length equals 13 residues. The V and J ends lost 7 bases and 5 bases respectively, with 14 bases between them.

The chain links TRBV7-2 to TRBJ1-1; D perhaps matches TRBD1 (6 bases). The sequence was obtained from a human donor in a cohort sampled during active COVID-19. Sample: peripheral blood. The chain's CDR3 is CASTLERGTEAFF. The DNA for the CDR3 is TGTGCCAGCACCCTTGAGAGGGGGACTGAAGCTTTCTTT.